This TCR beta chain was captured in a study of Ad26.COV2.S vaccination and SARS-CoV-2 variants. Study as a whole: Donor allocation was to the COV1001 Ad26.COV2.S trial arm. The study's findings and limits: Those who received the vaccine showed greater spike-specific TCR breadth than those given placebo.

Profiling relied on immunoSEQ multiplex PCR, and the TCRdb table lists in-frame clones only, not all of them. The sample contains hundreds of thousands of clones, 89% of which appear only once. Worth noting for this clone: Its antigen is undetermined.

Treatment specified: roughly 19 received Ad26.COV2.S at low or high dose, single or two shots; roughly five received placebo; per-sample allocation not given. Collection of the samples took place on day 63 after the first injection of vaccine or placebo. Trimming pared 5 bases from V and 1 base from J, leaving 18 bases between. Germline assignment: CDR1 SGHRS and CDR2 YFSETQ. The CDR3 consists of 16 residues. The sequence came from a person between 18 and 65 years old who received the Ad26.COV2.S COVID-19 vaccine or a placebo. The gene calls are TRBV5-1 and TRBJ2-5; D is possibly TRBD2 (7 bases). Sequenced material: peripheral blood, taken in a trial of Ad26.COV2.S vaccine versus placebo. The CDR3 protein is CASRPSGGGAQETQYF. The CDR3 nucleotides are TGCGCCAGCAGGCCCAGTGGTGGGGGGGCCCAAGAGACCCAGTACTTC.